This T cell receptor (beta chain) was obtained from a study of shared clonotypes between healthy human individuals. Study-wide results and caveats: Sharing across a few donors was seen in around 5% of naive CD4 clonotypes.

Among the donors, all were Caucasian adults who lived in Nashville, Tennessee. CD45RA-negative memory and CD45RA+ naive subsets were split from the CD4+ cells. In the study's own analysis: Junction-only immunoSEQ sequences carried no quality scores, so filtering differed. Measured with immunoSEQ multiplex PCR; TCRdb has only the in-frame clones, and not every one. V and J calls plus clone size are reproduced from that table; the DNA served to infer D and trimming. Seen here are 2 million to 2.5 million clones, more than 85% observed once, and the top ten hold 0.36%. V lost 0 bases and J lost 4, with 2 bases in between. Germline V gene data show CDR1 as SGHTS and CDR2 as YDEGEE. This CDR3 has 11 amino acids. In regard to this clone: Its antigen is not identified.

This clonotype was sampled from a man between 18 and 35 years old in good health. Some clones in this sample may be carry-over from other donors' samples. The specimen sequenced was naive CD4+ T cells from PBMCs. This sample's subset: CD45RA+ positively selected. J is TRBJ2-7 and V is TRBV5-8; D not certain. The CDR3 reads CASSLVYEQYF. The CDR3 nucleotides read TGTGCCAGCAGCTTGGTTTACGAGCAGTACTTC.